What follows are 22 T cell receptor beta chains derived from one specimen sequenced in a study of cytomegalovirus exposure and HLA in healthy donors. The study ran its PCR with 60 Vbeta and 13 Jbeta primers. TCRdb's table, derived via immunoSEQ multiplex PCR, lists solely in-frame clones and lacks some. The sample comprises 180,000 or so clones, 78% of which are singletons, and approximately 2.6% rests with the top ten. The sample consisted of PBMCs. Every receptor here comes from a female donor in good health and CMV-seronegative.

The chain carries TRBV6-5 and TRBJ2-5, with TRBD2 matching over 14 bases. Germline trimming cut 1 base from V and 5 bases from J; bases unmatched to any gene: 0. CDR1 and CDR2 (germline): MNHEY, SVGAGI. CDR3 length: 15 residues. Here the CDR3 DNA reads TGTGCCAGCAGTTACTGGACTAGCGGGAGGGAGACCCAGTACTTC. This encodes CASSYWTSGRETQYF.

The V and J genes are TRBV27 and TRBJ2-1; possible D gene TRBD1, 5 bases. Germline CDR1 and CDR2: MNHEY and SMNVEV (reference sequence). V shed 2 bases and J shed 8 bases, with 10 bases lying between them. This CDR3 spans 13 amino acids. The CDR3: CASSLTGRHEQFF. CDR3 nucleotides: TGTGCCAGCAGTTTAACAGGCAGACATGAGCAGTTCTTC.

The chain uses TRBV7-2 and TRBJ1-1; 10 positions match TRBD1. V dropped 5 bases and J dropped 0; count of bases not matched to a gene: 3. The CDR3 spans 15 residues. Germline V gene lookup returns CDR1 SGHTA and CDR2 FQGNSA. CDR3 loop: CASSLGQGLNTEAFF. For the CDR3, the DNA is TGTGCCAGCAGCCTGGGACAGGGGCTGAACACTGAAGCTTTCTTT.

This clone was found once. V is TRBV28 and J is TRBJ2-7; the D is unclear. V was cut by 8 bases and J by 0 bases, with 14 bases left in between. The CDR3 is made up of 14 amino acids. Germline CDR1 MDHEN, CDR2 SYDVKM. CDR3 sequence reads: CASSVMRISYEQYF. The CDR3 DNA reads as TGTGCCAGCTCCGTCATGAGGATCTCCTACGAGCAGTACTTC.

V is TRBV6-6 and J is TRBJ2-5; 16 nucleotides line up with TRBD2. Judging by the DNA end, TRBJ2-7 fits better; the J call may be wrong. There are 16 residues in the CDR3. Per the germline V gene, CDR1 is MNHNY and CDR2 is SVGAGI (reference sequence). This CDR3 reads CASSGTSGRAGYEQYF. The CDR3 region has the DNA TGTGCCAGCAGTGGGACTAGCGGGAGGGCCGGCTACGAGCAGTACTTC.

V usage is TRBV28 and J usage is TRBJ2-2, with TRBD2 identical over 9 bases. CDR1 is MDHEN and CDR2 is SYDVKM in the germline V gene. The CDR3 spans 16 residues. The J segment lost 7 bases and the V segment lost 7 bases, leaving 13 bases of the junction unmatched. The CDR3 DNA reads as TGTGCCAGCACACCGGCTAGCGGGACTTTCAACGGGGAGCTGTTTTTT. Protein sequence: CASTPASGTFNGELFF.

The CDR3 spells CASSQDPGANVLTF. The CDR3 DNA reads as TGCGCCAGCAGCCAAGATCCGGGGGCCAACGTCCTGACTTTC. This rearrangement joins TRBV4-3 to TRBJ2-6, with D unclear. CDR1 is LGHNA, CDR2 YSLEER, per germline. Trimming removed 0 bases at V and 4 bases at J, with 4 bases between. The CDR3 runs to 14 residues.

This clone came up once. The chain carries TRBV7-9 and TRBJ2-4; 8 nucleotides match TRBD1. The germline CDR1 and CDR2 sequences are SEHNR and FQNEAQ (reference sequence). The CDR3 runs to 14 residues. With V trimmed by 5 bases and J by 7 bases, 7 bases remained unmatched. The CDR3 region has the DNA TGTGCCAGCAGCCCAGGACAGGGACCGAACATTCAGTACTTC. Residues: CASSPGQGPNIQYF.

The chain combines TRBV6-5 with TRBJ2-1, with D perhaps matching TRBD1 (6 bases). Per germline, CDR1 MNHEY and CDR2 SVGAGI. V was pared by 10 bases and J by 4 bases, with 11 bases between. This CDR3 contains 12 residues. The CDR3 sequence is CATSDSYNEQFF. The CDR3 region has the DNA TGTGCCACCTCGGACAGTTACAATGAGCAGTTCTTC.

Only one count was recorded for this clone. The chain is built from TRBV28 and TRBJ2-7; TRBD1 agrees at 9 bases. This CDR3 is built from 15 residues. Germline V gene sequence: CDR1 MDHEN, CDR2 SYDVKM. The V and J ends lost 5 bases and 2 bases, in that order; junction bases with no gene match: 7. CDR3 residues: CASSSRDRVPYEQYF. CDR3 DNA: TGTGCCAGCAGTAGCCGGGACAGGGTCCCCTACGAGCAGTACTTC.

The rearrangement joins TRBV9 to TRBJ2-4; 10 nucleotides match TRBD1. This CDR3 is 16 amino acids long. Germline-derived CDR1 and CDR2 are SGDLS and YYNGEE. The V segment lost 0 bases and the J segment 9 bases; nucleotides outside the gene matches: 9. CDR3: CASSVEGTGEVGIQYF. The CDR3 DNA is TGTGCCAGCAGCGTAGAAGGGACAGGGGAGGTTGGCATTCAGTACTTC.

The CDR3 bases are TGCGCCAGCAGCCGCGGGGGACCACAAGAGACCCAGTACTTC. It specifies CASSRGGPQETQYF. The chain joins TRBV5-1 to TRBJ2-5; 7 positions match TRBD2. The germline V gene has CDR1 SGHRS and CDR2 YFSETQ. The CDR3 has 14 amino acids. V shed 4 bases and J 2 bases; nucleotides not matched to a gene: 5.

This rearrangement joins TRBV6-1 to TRBJ1-5; 7 bases line up with TRBD1. The CDR3 totals 16 residues. Germline loops: CDR1 MNHNS, CDR2 SASEGT. V trimming: 2 bases; J trimming: 7 bases; junction bases outside the gene matches: 11. CDR3 loop: CASSESSGGGWQPQHF. CDR3 nucleotide sequence: TGTGCCAGCAGTGAATCCTCAGGGGGTGGGTGGCAGCCCCAGCATTTT.

The chain employs TRBV5-1 and TRBJ1-1; the D gene is possibly TRBD1 (5 bases). Germline V lookup: CDR1 SGHRS, CDR2 YFSETQ. The germline V and J ends were trimmed by 0 bases and 0 bases, with 15 bases remaining between them. This CDR3 has 17 amino acids. The CDR3 coding sequence is TGCGCCAGCAGCTTGGTGGCAGGGCCTAATATGAACACTGAAGCTTTCTTT. Encoded protein: CASSLVAGPNMNTEAFF.

The CDR3 coding sequence is TGCGCCAGCAGCTTGGCCGGGACTAGCGGGTTGGAGACCCAGTACTTC. It specifies CASSLAGTSGLETQYF. This sequence joins TRBV5-1 and TRBJ2-5; 12 positions match TRBD2. Germline V gene lookup returns CDR1 SGHRS and CDR2 YFSETQ. This CDR3 spans 16 amino acids. The V and J ends lost 0 bases and 5 bases, in that order; junction bases with no gene match: 5.

This clone was seen just once. The gene calls are TRBV6-1 and TRBJ2-1; maybe TRBD2 (5 bases). V lost 6 bases, J lost 2 bases, and 14 bases lay in between. The CDR3 sequence is 15 residues long. Germline V gene lookup returns CDR1 MNHNS and CDR2 SASEGT. In DNA, the CDR3 is TGTGCCAGCAGCCCCGCACGGACTCCCTACAATGAGCAGTTCTTC. Protein sequence: CASSPARTPYNEQFF.

J is TRBJ2-2 and V is TRBV7-3, with TRBD1 matching 11 bases. The germline V gene has CDR1 SGHTA and CDR2 FQGTGA. This CDR3 is 16 amino acids long. With V trimmed by 4 bases and J by 2 bases, 3 bases remained unmatched. The CDR3 sequence: CASSSRTGGNTGELFF. CDR3 sequence (DNA): TGTGCCAGCAGCTCAAGGACAGGGGGCAACACCGGGGAGCTGTTTTTT. Together with reference TRBV7-3 and TRBJ2-2, the CDR3 gives the full variable domain: GAGVSQTPSNKVTEKGKYVELRCDPISGHTALYWYRQSLGQGPEFLIYFQGTGAADDSGLPNDRFFAVRPEGSVSTLKIQRTERGDSAVYLCASSSRTGGNTGELFFGEGSRLTVL.

In DNA, the CDR3 is TGTGCCAGCAGGATGGACAGGGGCGAAGTAAACACCATATATTTT. As protein: CASRMDRGEVNTIYF. The V call is TRBV6-5, the J call TRBJ1-3, with 9 nucleotides matching TRBD1. With 6 bases clipped from V and 6 bases from J, the junction kept 9 bases outside the gene matches. The CDR3 covers 15 residues. Germline V gives CDR1 MNHEY, CDR2 SVGAGI.

V and J are TRBV2 and TRBJ2-3; D is perhaps TRBD1 (6 bases). The CDR3 runs 14 residues. With 6 bases removed from V and 1 base from J, the gap between germline ends came to 11 bases. From germline, CDR1 is SNHLY and CDR2 FYNNEI. This CDR3 reads CASSGQRRTDTQYF. The CDR3 DNA reads as TGTGCCAGCAGCGGACAGAGACGCACAGATACGCAGTATTTT.

The chain couples TRBV7-2 to TRBJ2-6; the D gene is possibly TRBD2 (5 bases). In germline, CDR1 is SGHTA, CDR2 FQGNSA. Trimming left V 2 bases short and J 2 bases short, with 13 bases between. The CDR3 is made up of 17 amino acids. DNA of the CDR3: TGTGCCAGCAGCTTACCGTCCGGGGTCCCTGGGGCCAACGTCCTGACTTTC. Protein product: CASSLPSGVPGANVLTF. Based on the CDR3 plus reference TRBV7-2 and TRBJ2-6, the full variable domain is GAGVSQSPSNKVTEKGKDVELRCDPISGHTALYWYRQSLGQGLEFLIYFQGNSAPDKSGLPSDRFSAERTGGSVSTLTIQRTQQEDSAVYLCASSLPSGVPGANVLTFGAGSRLTVL.

CDR3 sequence reads: CSVSPRVGTGELFF. For the CDR3, the DNA is TGCAGCGTTAGCCCCCGGGTCGGCACCGGGGAGCTGTTTTTT. J is TRBJ2-2 and V is TRBV29-1; no reliable D call. The germline V gene encodes CDR1 SQVTM and CDR2 ANQGSEA. The V gene lost 5 bases and the J gene lost 4 bases, with 14 bases spanning the gap. The CDR3 sequence is 14 residues long.

The chain joins TRBV29-1 to TRBJ1-1; D ambiguous. This CDR3 comprises 10 residues. The V gene lost 6 bases and the J gene lost 3 bases, with 5 bases spanning the gap. Per the germline V gene, CDR1 is SQVTM and CDR2 is ANQGSEA. This CDR3 is CSVLYTEAFF. The DNA for the CDR3 is TGCAGCGTGCTATACACTGAAGCTTTCTTT.